This T cell receptor beta chain stems from a study of T cell responses to AZD1222 COVID-19 vaccine. Findings of the study overall: Spike was spanned by vaccine-associated CD4 TCRs, with dominance at 160-218 and 743-854. Only a handful of AZD1222 recipients, more than 5 in all, had baseline seropositivity. The study sampled repertoires only after the peak T cell response.

CDR3 size: 15 residues. CDR1 and CDR2 from the germline V gene are KGHSH and LQKENI. V lost 4 bases and J lost 0, with 12 bases in between. For this clone: Its antigen is not identified.

Profiled with immunoSEQ multiplex PCR; TCRdb holds only in-frame clones, not every one. The table records 140,000 to 150,000 clones, around nine tenths of them present only once. This sequence originates from an adult in good health. The sequencing here drew on peripheral blood, taken on day 0 of MenACWY control vaccination. This chain connects TRBV18 to TRBJ1-2; TRBD1 is a possible D gene (6 bases). The CDR3 bases are TGTGCCAGCTCACAACAGGGAACCGCTAACTATGGCTACACCTTC. This gives the protein CASSQQGTANYGYTF.